The 27 T cell receptor beta chains below all came from one sample that was sequenced in a study of beta chain features in type 1 diabetes. Findings and limits, study-wide: There was a moderate but significant shortening of TCRB CDR3s in all four CD4+ subsets of Type 1 diabetes patients.

Expressed TCRB transcripts were sequenced because the entire RNA isolate underwent reverse transcription. Data came from immunoSEQ multiplex PCR; TCRdb stores just in-frame clones and leaves some out. The table includes about 280,000 clones, approximately 15% detected once. These receptors have no known antigen. The sequenced sample consisted of naive CD4+ T cells from blood. These receptors were obtained from a man aged 18 to 30 with type 1 diabetes.

This clone has a handful of counts. V and J are TRBV30 and TRBJ2-3; maybe TRBD2 (5 bases). Trimming removed 0 bases from V and 6 bases from J, with 7 bases in between. Germline CDR1 is GTSNPN and CDR2 is SVGIG (reference sequence). The CDR3 spans 12 residues. This CDR3 reads CAWSVRGDTQYF. CDR3 bases: TGTGCCTGGAGTGTACGAGGGGATACGCAGTATTTT. The whole variable domain, remainder taken from reference TRBV30 and TRBJ2-3, is SQTIHQWPATLVQPVGSPLSLECTVEGTSNPNLYWYRQAAGRGLQLLFYSVGIGQISSEVPQNLSASRPQDRQFILSSKKLLLSDSGFYLCAWSVRGDTQYFGPGTRLTVL.

J is TRBJ1-2 and V is TRBV4-1, with D uncertain. Germline V gives CDR1 MGHRA, CDR2 YSYEKL. V lost 0 bases to trimming and J lost 2 bases, with 10 bases between them. The CDR3 sequence is 15 residues long. The CDR3 loop is CASSQDPTGNYGYTF. In DNA, the CDR3 is TGCGCCAGCAGCCAAGACCCCACCGGGAACTATGGCTACACCTTC.

The sample holds a few counts of this clone. V usage is TRBV19 and J usage is TRBJ2-6, with TRBD1 matching 9 bases. With 6 bases clipped from V and 3 bases from J, the junction kept 0 bases outside the gene matches. Germline values: CDR1 LNHDA, CDR2 SQIVND (reference sequence). CDR3 length: 14 residues. CDR3 sequence: CASRDRGGANVLTF. As DNA, the CDR3 is TGTGCCAGTAGGGACAGGGGTGGGGCCAACGTCCTGACTTTC. Full variable domain (outside the CDR3, taken from reference TRBV19 and TRBJ2-6): DGGITQSPKYLFRKEGQNVTLSCEQNLNHDAMYWYRQDPGQGLRLIYYSQIVNDFQKGDIAEGYSVSREKKESFPLTVTSAQKNPTAFYLCASRDRGGANVLTFGAGSRLTVL.

This clone was counted a few times. This chain links TRBV28 with TRBJ1-3, with TRBD1 matching 8 bases. Trimming cost V 4 bases and J 3 bases; bases outside gene matches: 2. From germline, CDR1 is MDHEN and CDR2 SYDVKM. The CDR3 is 14 residues long. CDR3 nucleotides: TGTGCCAGCAGTTACGGACAGGGTGGAAACACCATATATTTT. Its translation is CASSYGQGGNTIYF.

This clone was counted between two and nine times. This rearrangement joins TRBV11-2 to TRBJ2-5, with a weak D call TRBD2 (5 bases). Trimming pared 5 bases from V and 4 bases from J, leaving 14 bases between. Germline V gene lookup returns CDR1 SGHAT and CDR2 FQNNGV. This CDR3 comprises 14 residues. As DNA, the CDR3 is TGTGCCAGCAGCCTCCTCGGGGATGGAGAGACCCAGTACTTC. Its protein product is CASSLLGDGETQYF.

The rearrangement uses TRBV4-1 and TRBJ1-5; D gene uncertain. Germline assignment: CDR1 MGHRA and CDR2 YSYEKL. V shed 0 bases and J shed 0 bases, with 6 bases lying between them. The CDR3 runs to 15 residues. The CDR3 region is CASSQEGSSNQPQHF. CDR3 bases: TGCGCCAGCAGCCAAGAGGGCAGTAGCAATCAGCCCCAGCATTTT.

The chain joins TRBV25-1 to TRBJ1-2; 11 bases map to TRBD1. Germline V gene sequence: CDR1 MGHDK, CDR2 SYGVNS. The CDR3 totals 14 residues. Trimming took 2 bases from V and 6 from J; bases not matched to a gene: 2. The CDR3 region is CASSEGDRGNGYTF. The CDR3 DNA sequence: TGTGCCAGCAGTGAAGGGGACAGGGGGAATGGCTACACCTTC.

This clone was counted only a few times. This rearrangement joins TRBV4-1 to TRBJ1-1; unclear D gene. V shed 5 bases and J shed 0 bases, with 7 bases lying between them. This CDR3 has 13 residues. Germline lookup yields CDR1 MGHRA and CDR2 YSYEKL. For the CDR3, the DNA is TGCGCCAGCAGCTATCGTCTGAACACTGAAGCTTTCTTT. The encoded protein is CASSYRLNTEAFF.

This clone was detected only a few times. The J gene is TRBJ2-3, the V gene TRBV14; no clear D. Germline-derived CDR1 and CDR2 are SGHDN and FVKESK. V lost 3 bases to trimming and J lost 4 bases, with 14 bases between them. This CDR3 has 15 residues. The DNA for the CDR3 is TGTGCCAGCAGCCACCAACGGTCCCAGGCAGATACGCAGTATTTT. Translation: CASSHQRSQADTQYF.

This rearrangement joins TRBV2 to TRBJ1-6, with a possible D match to TRBD1 (6 bases). CDR3 size: 12 residues. CDR1 SNHLY and CDR2 FYNNEI come from the germline V gene. V shed 7 bases and J shed 11 bases, with 12 bases lying between them. This chain's CDR3 is CASNRDTPPLHF. For the CDR3, the DNA is TGTGCCAGCAACAGGGATACTCCACCCCTCCACTTT.

This clone has only a few counts. V usage is TRBV11-2 and J usage is TRBJ2-7; TRBD2 agrees at 12 bases. The germline gives CDR1 SGHAT, CDR2 FQNNGV. Trimming removed 6 bases from V and 3 bases from J; junction bases left unmatched: 3. This CDR3 has 14 residues. The chain's CDR3 is CASSPGLAGYEQYF. The CDR3, as DNA: TGTGCCAGCAGTCCGGGACTAGCGGGCTACGAGCAGTACTTC.

A few counts support this clone. This sequence joins TRBV7-2 and TRBJ2-7, with a possible D match to TRBD2 (5 bases). Germline V gene lookup returns CDR1 SGHTA and CDR2 FQGNSA. The V end was cut by 7 bases, the J end by 1 base, with 14 bases between. This CDR3 region has 14 residues. In DNA, the CDR3 is TGTGCCAGCACAGAATTGGGAGTATCCTACGAGCAGTACTTC. Protein sequence: CASTELGVSYEQYF. The variable domain in full, with the rest retrieved from reference TRBV7-2 and TRBJ2-7, is GAGVSQSPSNKVTEKGKDVELRCDPISGHTALYWYRQSLGQGLEFLIYFQGNSAPDKSGLPSDRFSAERTGGSVSTLTIQRTQQEDSAVYLCASTELGVSYEQYFGPGTRLTVT.

The CDR3 DNA is TGTGCCAGCACCCAGGGCAATGAAAAACTGTTTTTT. Translation: CASTQGNEKLFF. The chain links TRBV6-1 to TRBJ1-4; tentative D call: TRBD1 (5 bases). Trimming removed 7 bases at V and 5 bases at J, with 8 bases between. The CDR3 is 12 residues long. Germline assignment: CDR1 MNHNS and CDR2 SASEGT.

The chain joins TRBV29-1 to TRBJ1-1, with TRBD1 matching 9 bases. This CDR3 region has 16 residues. Germline CDR1 SQVTM, CDR2 ANQGSEA. The ends lost 1 base at V and 4 bases at J; junction bases unmatched: 10. The CDR3 spells CSVEGERDRDATEAFF. The CDR3 DNA reads TGCAGCGTTGAAGGGGAACGGGACAGGGACGCCACTGAAGCTTTCTTT.

Here the CDR3 reads CASSQKGGQPQHF. DNA of the CDR3: TGTGCCAGCAGCCAGAAGGGAGGGCAGCCCCAGCATTTT. The chain joins TRBV6-6 to TRBJ1-5; the D is unclear. The CDR3 covers 13 residues. Germline V CDR1 and CDR2: MNHNY, SVGAGI (reference sequence). The ends were cut back, 6 bases at V and 7 bases at J, with 13 bases in the middle.

The chain combines TRBV4-3 with TRBJ1-2; 8 bases line up with TRBD1. The germline CDR1 and CDR2 sequences are LGHNA and YSLEER. The CDR3 is made up of 13 amino acids. The V gene end was trimmed by 5 bases and the J gene end by 6 bases; junction bases not matched to a gene: 5. The DNA for the CDR3 is TGCGCCAGCAGCACGCGGACAGGGAATGGCTACACCTTC. Translation: CASSTRTGNGYTF.

The chain combines TRBV5-4 with TRBJ1-1; no reliable D call. CDR1 and CDR2 from the germline V gene are SGHNT and YYREEE (reference sequence). Deletions cut 6 bases from V and 1 base from J, with 4 bases between. This CDR3 is built from 11 residues. The CDR3 DNA reads as TGTGCCAGCACCCAGAACACTGAAGCTTTCTTT. Protein product: CASTQNTEAFF.

With regard to this clone: Additional DNA sequences in this sample encode the identical CDR3. The genes are TRBV27 and TRBJ2-5; TRBD1 might be the D (5 bases). With 6 bases removed from V and 0 bases from J, the gap between germline ends came to 8 bases. The CDR3 is made up of 13 amino acids. Germline V gives CDR1 MNHEY, CDR2 SMNVEV (reference sequence). The CDR3 reads CASSSGNQETQYF. CDR3 in DNA: TGTGCCAGCAGCTCAGGGAACCAAGAGACCCAGTACTTC.

This clone was counted between two and nine times. The chain carries TRBV2 and TRBJ2-2, with TRBD2 identical over 7 bases. Germline CDR1 SNHLY, CDR2 FYNNEI. J lost 3 bases, V lost 7 bases, and 11 bases had no gene match. The CDR3 covers 16 residues. The CDR3 region has the DNA TGTGCCAGCACTTCGGCGGGAGTTGGGTACACCGGGGAGCTGTTTTTT. It is translated as CASTSAGVGYTGELFF.

This clone was detected a few times. The V and J genes are TRBV18 and TRBJ1-2, with TRBD1 matching 8 bases. The CDR3 length is 15 residues. Germline V lookup: CDR1 KGHSH, CDR2 LQKENI. V shed 6 bases and J 8 bases; nucleotides not matched to a gene: 14. CDR3 sequence (DNA): TGTGCCAGCTCGCCCCGGAACCGGACAGGGATGGGCTACACCTTC. Translation: CASSPRNRTGMGYTF.

The chain employs TRBV15 and TRBJ2-1; weak D call: TRBD2 (6 bases). This CDR3 is built from 16 residues. The V and J ends lost 1 base and 6 bases respectively, with 16 bases between them. Germline V CDR1 and CDR2: LNHNV, YYDKDF (reference sequence). Here the CDR3 reads CATSRGGTGALNEQFF. CDR3 DNA: TGTGCCACCAGCAGAGGGGGAACGGGAGCCCTCAATGAGCAGTTCTTC.

The chain uses TRBV27 and TRBJ1-1; D may be TRBD1 (5 bases). The length of the CDR3 is 13 residues. Germline CDR1 MNHEY, CDR2 SMNVEV (reference sequence). V lost 3 bases and J lost 7, with 12 bases in between. The CDR3 is CASSFQGPFEAFF. The DNA for the CDR3 is TGTGCCAGCAGTTTCCAGGGCCCATTTGAAGCTTTCTTT.

The chain links TRBV5-1 to TRBJ2-7; TRBD2 aligns across 11 bases. This CDR3 spans 15 amino acids. Germline lookup yields CDR1 SGHRS and CDR2 YFSETQ. V lost 1 base to trimming and J lost 4 bases; unmatched junction nucleotides: 4. The DNA of the CDR3 is TGCGCCAGCAGCTTGTCTCCTAGCGGGGGGTACGAGCAGTACTTC. It codes for CASSLSPSGGYEQYF.

This clone was seen only once. The chain recombines TRBV28 with TRBJ2-3, with 9 bases aligning to TRBD1. The CDR3 is 14 amino acids. The V gene end was trimmed by 7 bases and the J gene end by 3 bases; junction bases not matched to a gene: 5. Germline lookup yields CDR1 MDHEN and CDR2 SYDVKM. The CDR3 DNA is TGTGCCAGCATCCCGGGACAGGGTACAGATACGCAGTATTTT. As protein: CASIPGQGTDTQYF.

This clone has a handful of counts. This chain connects TRBV7-2 to TRBJ2-1; 7 bases are a match to TRBD1. Trimming removed 1 base from V and 14 bases from J; junction bases left unmatched: 8. The CDR3 is 13 amino acids. Per the germline V gene, CDR1 is SGHTA and CDR2 is FQGNSA. The CDR3 sequence: CASSLVRQGEEFF. The CDR3 DNA reads as TGTGCCAGCAGCTTAGTACGGCAGGGGGAAGAGTTCTTC.

The chain is built from TRBV7-9 and TRBJ1-5; weak D call: TRBD1 (6 bases). In germline, CDR1 is SEHNR, CDR2 FQNEAQ (reference sequence). Trimming pared 6 bases from V and 2 bases from J, leaving 14 bases between. The CDR3 length is 15 residues. CDR3 protein: CASSTGQIGNQPQHF. Here the CDR3 DNA reads TGTGCCAGCAGTACCGGACAGATCGGCAATCAGCCCCAGCATTTT.

This chain uses TRBV5-5 with TRBJ2-7, with D uncertain. Germline CDR1 reads SGHKS; CDR2 reads YYEKEE (reference sequence). The CDR3 runs to 14 residues. The V end was cut by 0 bases, the J end by 0 bases, with 7 bases between. This chain's CDR3 is CASSLAWSSYEQYF. CDR3 DNA: TGTGCCAGCAGCTTGGCTTGGAGCTCCTACGAGCAGTACTTC.